This is a list of T cell receptor beta chains from one sample in a study of T cell responses to AZD1222 COVID-19 vaccine. The repertoire was sequenced with immunoSEQ multiplex PCR; TCRdb's copy has only in-frame clones and lacks some. The sample contains 85,000 to 110,000 clones, less than 95% of which appear only once. This specimen consisted of peripheral blood, obtained on day 0 of AZD1222 vaccination. These receptors originate from an adult in good health. Both conserved end residues are part of each CDR3. A D gene is named only where the DNA matches it firmly. The size of a clone is reported for some rows only, either as once, few or many, or as a class for expanded clones.

CDR3 length	J gene	D gene	V gene	clone size	CDR3 DNA	CDR3 protein
15	TRBJ2-5	TRBD2	TRBV6-5	-	TGTGCCAGCGGGCGGGGGGCCCGGAACCAAGAGACCCAGTACTTC	CASGRGARNQETQYF
13	TRBJ1-5	-	TRBV2	-	TGTGCCAGCAGGGTACCCCAAAATCAGCCCCAGCATTTT	CASRVPQNQPQHF
13	TRBJ1-2	-	TRBV28	-	TGTGCCAGCAGTTTGGGGGTACTGGATGGCTACACCTTC	CASSLGVLDGYTF
17	TRBJ1-5	TRBD1	TRBV15	-	TGTGCCACCAGCAGAGATATAGGGACAGGGGGCTGGCAGCCCCAGCATTTT	CATSRDIGTGGWQPQHF
14	TRBJ1-2	TRBD1	TRBV27	-	TGTGCCAGCAGGACGGGACAGGGGGCTGCTGGCTACACCTTC	CASRTGQGAAGYTF
13	TRBJ2-5	TRBD1	TRBV5-4	few	TGTGCCAGCAGCTTGGAGGGACAGGGAACTTCTTACTTC	CASSLEGQGTSYF
17	TRBJ1-4	-	TRBV7-9	-	TGTGCCAGCAGCCTACACCCCGTGGGGTCTCGGGCTGAAAAACTGTTTTTT	CASSLHPVGSRAEKLFF
13	TRBJ1-5	-	TRBV7-2	-	TGTGCCAGCAGCTCCGACAGAAATCAGCCCCAGCATTTT	CASSSDRNQPQHF
13	TRBJ2-1	TRBD2	TRBV6-5	once	TGTGCCAGCAGAGGGAGCGGGGGGTTTGAGCAGTTCTTC	CASRGSGGFEQFF
15	TRBJ2-5	-	TRBV6-1	-	TGTGCCAGCAGTGAATCTCGAGCGGTTGGGGAGACCCAGTACTTC	CASSESRAVGETQYF
17	TRBJ2-2	TRBD1	TRBV7-8	few	TGTGCCAGCAGACAAACAGGGGCCAGAAGGAACACCGGGGAGCTGTTTTTT	CASRQTGARRNTGELFF
14	TRBJ2-7	-	TRBV5-8	-	TGTGCCAGCAGCTGGCGGAGGAGAGGCTACGAGCAGTACTTC	CASSWRRRGYEQYF
11	TRBJ1-1	TRBD1	TRBV20-1	-	TGCAGTGCCCCGCGGACAGGGTGGGCTTTCTTT	CSAPRTGWAFF
14	TRBJ1-1	-	TRBV2	-	TGTGCCAGCAGTGATGGGCAGGGGAACACTGAAGCTTTCTTT	CASSDGQGNTEAFF
15	TRBJ2-5	TRBD2	TRBV7-3	-	TGTGCCAGCAGCCCGGAAGCGGGGGGGATGGAGACCCAGTACTTC	CASSPEAGGMETQYF
15	TRBJ2-1	TRBD2	TRBV3-1/TRBV3-2	-	TGTGCCAGCAGCCGCCTAGCGGGGGAGTACAATGAGCAGTTCTTC	CASSRLAGEYNEQFF
11	TRBJ2-7	TRBD2	TRBV12-3/TRBV12-4	-	TGTGCCAGCAGTTTAGAGGGAGGGCTCGACTTC	CASSLEGGLDF
16	TRBJ2-6	-	TRBV4-2	-	TGTGCCAGCAGCCAAGATCAAGCGGCTGGGGCCAACGTCCTGACTTTC	CASSQDQAAGANVLTF
15	TRBJ2-3	TRBD1	TRBV28	-	TGTGCCAGCAGCCTCCGACAGGGGGCTCTAGATACGCAGTATTTT	CASSLRQGALDTQYF
14	TRBJ2-1	TRBD2	TRBV3-1/TRBV3-2	-	TGTGCCAGCAGCCCGCCGGGACTAGCGACTGAGCAGTTCTTC	CASSPPGLATEQFF
16	TRBJ2-5	TRBD1	TRBV7-8	-	TGTGCCAGCAGCGCCTCGGGGGACAGGACCCCGGAGACCCAGTACTTC	CASSASGDRTPETQYF
13	TRBJ1-5	-	TRBV7-9	-	TGTGCCAGCAGCTTAGGGGTAAATCAGCCCCAGCATTTT	CASSLGVNQPQHF
14	TRBJ2-1	-	TRBV2	-	TGTGCCAGCAGTGGCAGCTCTTGGGACAATGAGCAGTTCTTC	CASSGSSWDNEQFF
17	TRBJ1-2	-	TRBV4-1	-	TGCGCCAGCAGCCAACCTCTGAGGGGGTTGAGTAACTATGGCTACACCTTC	CASSQPLRGLSNYGYTF
15	TRBJ2-7	TRBD1	TRBV2	-	TGTGCCAGCAGCGAGAGTCCGGGACAGGGCCACGAGCAGTACTTC	CASSESPGQGHEQYF
15	TRBJ2-4	-	TRBV5-5	-	TGTGCCAGCAGCTTGGCAGATCTAGCCAAAAACATTCAGTACTTC	CASSLADLAKNIQYF
17	TRBJ1-3	-	TRBV15	-	TGTGCCACCAGCGTGAAAACAATGTTCTCCACTGGAAACACCATATATTTT	CATSVKTMFSTGNTIYF
14	TRBJ1-6	-	TRBV16	-	TGTGCCAGCAGCAAAGGTATTCCCAATTCACCCCTCCACTTT	CASSKGIPNSPLHF
13	TRBJ1-1	TRBD1	TRBV29-1	-	TGCAGCGTTTCACAGGGGAAGGCCACTGAAGCTTTCTTT	CSVSQGKATEAFF
15	TRBJ1-3	-	TRBV18	-	TGTGCCAGCTCACCCGAGGGGTACTCTGGAAACACCATATATTTT	CASSPEGYSGNTIYF
12	TRBJ1-2	-	TRBV7-8	-	TGTGCCAGCAGCGCGACAGGTTATGGCTACACCTTC	CASSATGYGYTF
13	TRBJ2-2	-	TRBV4-2	-	TGTGCCAGCCTTCGGGGGTCCACCGGGGAGCTGTTTTTT	CASLRGSTGELFF
12	TRBJ1-2	-	TRBV29-1	-	TGCAGCGTGGAGTTATTGGTCTATGGCTACACCTTC	CSVELLVYGYTF
14	TRBJ2-1	-	TRBV6-5	-	TGTGCCAGCAGTTACGATTTAGGGAACAATGAGCAGTTCTTC	CASSYDLGNNEQFF
14	TRBJ1-1	-	TRBV4-1	-	TGCGCCAGCAGCCAAGACTCCCTGTTAGCCGAAGCTTTCTTT	CASSQDSLLAEAFF
13	TRBJ1-6	-	TRBV30	-	TGTGCCTGGAGACCGCCGGATAATTCACCCCTCCACTTT	CAWRPPDNSPLHF
14	TRBJ1-5	-	TRBV9	-	TGTGCCAGCAGCGTAGAAGCTAGCAATCAGCCCCAGCATTTT	CASSVEASNQPQHF
11	TRBJ1-3	-	TRBV12-3/TRBV12-4	-	TGTGCCAGCGGATTTCTAAACACCATATATTTT	CASGFLNTIYF
14	TRBJ2-7	-	TRBV6-5	-	TGTGCCAGCAGTTACTCAAGGAGCTCCTACGAGCAGTACTTC	CASSYSRSSYEQYF
17	TRBJ1-6	-	TRBV13	-	TGTGCCAGCAGCTTAGGCTCAGGTCCCTCCTATAATTCACCCCTCCACTTT	CASSLGSGPSYNSPLHF
14	TRBJ2-5	-	TRBV3-1/TRBV3-2	-	TGTGCCAGCAGCCAGATACAGGGCCAAGAGACCCAGTACTTC	CASSQIQGQETQYF
16	TRBJ1-5	TRBD1	TRBV6-6	-	TGTGCCAGCAGTTACCCCGGACAGGGTAGCAATCAGCCCCAGCATTTT	CASSYPGQGSNQPQHF
13	TRBJ2-7	-	TRBV9	-	TGTGCCAGCAGCGGACTACCTTCCTACGAGCAGTACTTC	CASSGLPSYEQYF